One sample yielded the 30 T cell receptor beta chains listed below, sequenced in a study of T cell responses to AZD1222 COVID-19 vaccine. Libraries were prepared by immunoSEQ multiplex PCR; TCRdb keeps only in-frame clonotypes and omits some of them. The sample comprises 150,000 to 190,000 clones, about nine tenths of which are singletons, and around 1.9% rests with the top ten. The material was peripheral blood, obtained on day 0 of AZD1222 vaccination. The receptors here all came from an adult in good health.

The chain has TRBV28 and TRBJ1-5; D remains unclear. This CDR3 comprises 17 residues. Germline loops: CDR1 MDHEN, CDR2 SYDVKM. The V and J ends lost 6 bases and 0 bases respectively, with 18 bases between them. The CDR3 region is CASSWSRVRHSNQPQHF. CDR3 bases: TGTGCCAGCAGCTGGAGTCGGGTCAGACATAGCAATCAGCCCCAGCATTTT.

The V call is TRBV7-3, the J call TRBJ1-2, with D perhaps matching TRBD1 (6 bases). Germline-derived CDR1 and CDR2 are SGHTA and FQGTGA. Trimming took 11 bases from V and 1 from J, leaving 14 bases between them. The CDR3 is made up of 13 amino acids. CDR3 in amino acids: CARRGHDNYGYTF. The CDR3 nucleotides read TGTGCCCGGAGGGGACACGATAACTATGGCTACACCTTC.

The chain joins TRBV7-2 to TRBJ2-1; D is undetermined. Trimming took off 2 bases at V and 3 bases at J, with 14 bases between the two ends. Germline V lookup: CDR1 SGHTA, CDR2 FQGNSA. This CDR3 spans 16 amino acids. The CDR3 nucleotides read TGTGCCAGCAGCTTAAGGTGGTCTAGTTACTACAATGAGCAGTTCTTC. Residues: CASSLRWSSYYNEQFF. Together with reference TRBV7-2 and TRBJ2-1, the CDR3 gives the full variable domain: GAGVSQSPSNKVTEKGKDVELRCDPISGHTALYWYRQSLGQGLEFLIYFQGNSAPDKSGLPSDRFSAERTGGSVSTLTIQRTQQEDSAVYLCASSLRWSSYYNEQFFGPGTRLTVL.

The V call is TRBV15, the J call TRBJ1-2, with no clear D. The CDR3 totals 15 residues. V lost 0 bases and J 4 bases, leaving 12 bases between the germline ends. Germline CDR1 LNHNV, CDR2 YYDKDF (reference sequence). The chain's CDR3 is CATSRDPGFGYGYTF. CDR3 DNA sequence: TGTGCCACCAGCAGAGATCCAGGTTTTGGCTATGGCTACACCTTC.

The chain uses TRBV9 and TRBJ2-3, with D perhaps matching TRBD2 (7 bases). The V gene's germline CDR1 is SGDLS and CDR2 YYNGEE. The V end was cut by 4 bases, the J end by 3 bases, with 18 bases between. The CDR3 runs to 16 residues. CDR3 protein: CASSPLGGGATDTQYF. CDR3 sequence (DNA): TGTGCCAGCAGCCCCCTAGGGGGGGGTGCGACAGATACGCAGTATTTT.

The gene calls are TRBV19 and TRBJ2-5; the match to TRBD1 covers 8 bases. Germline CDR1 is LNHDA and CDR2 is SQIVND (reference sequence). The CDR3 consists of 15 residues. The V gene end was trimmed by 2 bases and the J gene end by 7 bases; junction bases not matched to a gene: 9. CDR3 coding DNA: TGTGCCAGTAGTATAAACTTGGACAGGGTCGGGACCCAGTACTTC. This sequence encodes CASSINLDRVGTQYF. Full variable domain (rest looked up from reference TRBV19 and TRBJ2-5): DGGITQSPKYLFRKEGQNVTLSCEQNLNHDAMYWYRQDPGQGLRLIYYSQIVNDFQKGDIAEGYSVSREKKESFPLTVTSAQKNPTAFYLCASSINLDRVGTQYFGPGTRLLVL.

DNA for the CDR3: TGTGCCAGCAGTTACTCGTCTCTAGTGAATGAGCAGTTCTTC. Amino acid sequence: CASSYSSLVNEQFF. This sequence joins TRBV6-2 or TRBV6-3 and TRBJ2-1; D gene unclear. Germline loops: CDR1 MNHEY, CDR2 SVGEGT. Trimming took 0 bases from V and 7 from J, leaving 10 bases between them. This CDR3 is 14 amino acids long.

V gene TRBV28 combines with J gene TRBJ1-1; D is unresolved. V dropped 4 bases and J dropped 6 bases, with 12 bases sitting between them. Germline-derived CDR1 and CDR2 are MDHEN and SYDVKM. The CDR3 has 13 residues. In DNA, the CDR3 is TGTGCCAGCAGTTCCGGACTAGGCCCTGAAGCTTTCTTT. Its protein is CASSSGLGPEAFF. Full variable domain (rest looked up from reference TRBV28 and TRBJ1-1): DVKVTQSSRYLVKRTGEKVFLECVQDMDHENMFWYRQDPGLGLRLIYFSYDVKMKEKGDIPEGYSVSREKKERFSLILESASTNQTSMYLCASSSGLGPEAFFGQGTRLTVV.

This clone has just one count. The CDR3 DNA reads TGTGCCAGCAGCAAGGGACTAGCGGGACTGAACACCGGGGAGCTGTTTTTT. This encodes CASSKGLAGLNTGELFF. This rearrangement joins TRBV6-2 or TRBV6-3 to TRBJ2-2, with 13 bases identical to TRBD2. The V segment lost 6 bases and the J segment 1 base; nucleotides outside the gene matches: 5. The CDR3 spans 17 residues. Germline-derived CDR1 and CDR2 are MNHEY and SVGEGT.

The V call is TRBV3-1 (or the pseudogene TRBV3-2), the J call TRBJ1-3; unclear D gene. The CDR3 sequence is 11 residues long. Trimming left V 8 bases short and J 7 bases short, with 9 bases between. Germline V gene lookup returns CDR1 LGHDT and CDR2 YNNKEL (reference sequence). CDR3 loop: CASSDRNTIYF. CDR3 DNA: TGTGCCAGCTCCGACCGGAACACCATATATTTT.

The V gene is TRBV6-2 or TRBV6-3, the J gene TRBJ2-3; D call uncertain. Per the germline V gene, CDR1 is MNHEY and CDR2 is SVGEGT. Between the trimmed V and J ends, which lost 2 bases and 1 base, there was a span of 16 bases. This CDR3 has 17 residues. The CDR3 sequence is CASSYGDLVFGTDTQYF. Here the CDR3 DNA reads TGTGCCAGCAGTTACGGGGATCTAGTATTCGGCACAGATACGCAGTATTTT.

CDR3 nucleotide sequence: TGTGCCAGCAGCGATAACACCATATATTTT. Protein: CASSDNTIYF. The chain is built from TRBV28 and TRBJ1-3; no firm D call. CDR1 and CDR2 (germline): MDHEN, SYDVKM. V lost 6 bases to trimming and J lost 7 bases, with 4 bases between them. The CDR3 runs to 10 residues. Together with reference TRBV28 and TRBJ1-3, the CDR3 gives the full variable domain: DVKVTQSSRYLVKRTGEKVFLECVQDMDHENMFWYRQDPGLGLRLIYFSYDVKMKEKGDIPEGYSVSREKKERFSLILESASTNQTSMYLCASSDNTIYFGEGSWLTVV.

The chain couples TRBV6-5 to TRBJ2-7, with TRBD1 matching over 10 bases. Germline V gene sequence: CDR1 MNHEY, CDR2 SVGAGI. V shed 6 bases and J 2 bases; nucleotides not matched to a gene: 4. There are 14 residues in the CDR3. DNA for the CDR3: TGTGCCAGCAGCGGGACAGGGGCCACCTACGAGCAGTACTTC. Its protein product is CASSGTGATYEQYF.

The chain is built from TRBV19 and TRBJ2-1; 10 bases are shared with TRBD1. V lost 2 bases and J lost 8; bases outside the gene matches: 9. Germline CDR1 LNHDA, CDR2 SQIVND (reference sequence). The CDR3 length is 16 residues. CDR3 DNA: TGTGCCAGTAGTATACCTCCGGGACAGGGGTGGGATGAGCAGTTCTTC. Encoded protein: CASSIPPGQGWDEQFF.

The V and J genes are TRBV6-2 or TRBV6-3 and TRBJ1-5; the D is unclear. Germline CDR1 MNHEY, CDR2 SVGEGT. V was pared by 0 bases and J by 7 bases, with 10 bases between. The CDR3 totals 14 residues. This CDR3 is CASSYSQWPQPQHF. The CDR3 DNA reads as TGTGCCAGCAGTTACTCTCAGTGGCCGCAGCCCCAGCATTTT.

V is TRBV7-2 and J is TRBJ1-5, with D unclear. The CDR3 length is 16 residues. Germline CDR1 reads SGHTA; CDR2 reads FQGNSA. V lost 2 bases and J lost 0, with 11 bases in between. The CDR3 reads CASSLLAPVSNQPQHF. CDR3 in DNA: TGTGCCAGCAGCTTACTCGCGCCGGTTAGCAATCAGCCCCAGCATTTT.

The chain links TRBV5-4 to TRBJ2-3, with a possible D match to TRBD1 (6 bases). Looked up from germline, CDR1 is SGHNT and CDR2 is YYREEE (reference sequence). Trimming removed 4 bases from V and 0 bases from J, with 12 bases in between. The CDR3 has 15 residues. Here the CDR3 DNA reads TGTGCCAGCAGCCTTGGGCAGGGGAGCACAGATACGCAGTATTTT. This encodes CASSLGQGSTDTQYF.

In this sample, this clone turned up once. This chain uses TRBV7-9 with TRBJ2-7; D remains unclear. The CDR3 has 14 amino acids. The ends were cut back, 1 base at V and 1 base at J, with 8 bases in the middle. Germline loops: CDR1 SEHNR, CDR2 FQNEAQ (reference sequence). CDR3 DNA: TGTGCCAGCAGCTTAGTTGAGGTATCCTACGAGCAGTACTTC. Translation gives CASSLVEVSYEQYF.

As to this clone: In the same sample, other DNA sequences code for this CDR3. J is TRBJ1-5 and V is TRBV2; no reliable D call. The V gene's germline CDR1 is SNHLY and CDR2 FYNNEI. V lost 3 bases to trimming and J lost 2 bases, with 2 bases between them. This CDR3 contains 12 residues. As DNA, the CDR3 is TGTGCCAGCAGTGATGGCAATCAGCCCCAGCATTTT. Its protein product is CASSDGNQPQHF. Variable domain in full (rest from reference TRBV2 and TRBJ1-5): EPEVTQTPSHQVTQMGQEVILRCVPISNHLYFYWYRQILGQKVEFLVSFYNNEISEKSEIFDDQFSVERPDGSNFTLKIRSTKLEDSAMYFCASSDGNQPQHFGDGTRLSIL.

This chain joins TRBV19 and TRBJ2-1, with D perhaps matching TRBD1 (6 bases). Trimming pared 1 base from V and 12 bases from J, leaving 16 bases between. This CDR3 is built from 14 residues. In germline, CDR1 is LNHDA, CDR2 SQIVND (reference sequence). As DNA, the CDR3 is TGTGCCAGTAGTATAGGGTCAGGGGAATTAACGCAGTTCTTC. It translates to CASSIGSGELTQFF.

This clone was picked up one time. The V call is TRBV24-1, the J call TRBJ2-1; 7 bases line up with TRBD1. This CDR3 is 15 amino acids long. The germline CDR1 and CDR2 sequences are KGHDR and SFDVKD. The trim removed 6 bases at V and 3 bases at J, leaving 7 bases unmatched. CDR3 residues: CATSSDRDNYNEQFF. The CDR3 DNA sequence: TGTGCCACCAGTTCCGACAGGGACAACTACAATGAGCAGTTCTTC.

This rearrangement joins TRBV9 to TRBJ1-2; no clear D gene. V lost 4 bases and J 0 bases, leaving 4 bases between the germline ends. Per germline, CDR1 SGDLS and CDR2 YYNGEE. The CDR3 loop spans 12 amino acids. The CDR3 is CASSPANYGYTF. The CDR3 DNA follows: TGTGCCAGCAGCCCAGCTAACTATGGCTACACCTTC.

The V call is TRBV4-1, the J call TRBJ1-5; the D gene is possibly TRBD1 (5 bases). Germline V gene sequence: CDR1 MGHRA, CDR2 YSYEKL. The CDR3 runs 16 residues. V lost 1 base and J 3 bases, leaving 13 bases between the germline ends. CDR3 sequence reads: CASSQGLTANNQPQHF. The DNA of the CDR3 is TGCGCCAGCAGCCAAGGACTGACAGCGAACAATCAGCCCCAGCATTTT.

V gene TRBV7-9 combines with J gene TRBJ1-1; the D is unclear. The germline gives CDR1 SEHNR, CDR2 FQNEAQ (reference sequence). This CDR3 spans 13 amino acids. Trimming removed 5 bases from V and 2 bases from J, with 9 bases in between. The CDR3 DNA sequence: TGTGCCAGCAGCGTCTTATTCAACACTGAAGCTTTCTTT. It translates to CASSVLFNTEAFF.

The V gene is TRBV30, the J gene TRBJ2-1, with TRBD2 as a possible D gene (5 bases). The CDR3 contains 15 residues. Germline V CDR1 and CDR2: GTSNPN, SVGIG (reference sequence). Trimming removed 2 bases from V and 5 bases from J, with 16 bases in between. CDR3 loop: CAWSPFGGEDNEQFF. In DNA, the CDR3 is TGTGCCTGGAGTCCCTTTGGAGGAGAAGACAATGAGCAGTTCTTC.

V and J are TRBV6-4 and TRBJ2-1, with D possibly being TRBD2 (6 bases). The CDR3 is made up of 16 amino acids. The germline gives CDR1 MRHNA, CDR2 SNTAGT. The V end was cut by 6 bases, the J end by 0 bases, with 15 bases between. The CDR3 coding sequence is TGTGCCAGCAGCCTGGTAGCGGAGAGCTCCTACAATGAGCAGTTCTTC. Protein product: CASSLVAESSYNEQFF.

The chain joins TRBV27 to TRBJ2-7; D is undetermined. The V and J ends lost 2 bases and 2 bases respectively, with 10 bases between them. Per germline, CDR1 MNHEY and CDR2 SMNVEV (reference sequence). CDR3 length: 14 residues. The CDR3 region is CASSLKGMPYEQYF. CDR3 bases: TGTGCCAGCAGTTTAAAAGGGATGCCCTACGAGCAGTACTTC.

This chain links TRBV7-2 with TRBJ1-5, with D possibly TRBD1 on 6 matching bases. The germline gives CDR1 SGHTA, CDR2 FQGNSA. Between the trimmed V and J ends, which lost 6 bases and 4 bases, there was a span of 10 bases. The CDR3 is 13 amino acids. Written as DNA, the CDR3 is TGTGCCAGCAGTGCAGGGACAAATCAGCCCCAGCATTTT. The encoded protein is CASSAGTNQPQHF.

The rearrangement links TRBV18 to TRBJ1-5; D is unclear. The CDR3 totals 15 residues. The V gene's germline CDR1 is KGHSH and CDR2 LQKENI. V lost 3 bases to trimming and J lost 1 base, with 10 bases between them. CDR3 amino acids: CASSPGPRSNQPQHF. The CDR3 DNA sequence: TGTGCCAGCTCACCCGGTCCAAGGAGCAATCAGCCCCAGCATTTT.

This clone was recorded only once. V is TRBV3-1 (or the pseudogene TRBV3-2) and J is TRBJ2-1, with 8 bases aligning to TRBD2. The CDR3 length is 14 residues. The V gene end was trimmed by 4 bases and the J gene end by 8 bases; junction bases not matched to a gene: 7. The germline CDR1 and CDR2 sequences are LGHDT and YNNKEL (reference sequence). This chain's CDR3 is CASSLRLAIDEQFF. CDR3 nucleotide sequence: TGTGCCAGCAGCCTGAGACTAGCGATAGATGAGCAGTTCTTC.